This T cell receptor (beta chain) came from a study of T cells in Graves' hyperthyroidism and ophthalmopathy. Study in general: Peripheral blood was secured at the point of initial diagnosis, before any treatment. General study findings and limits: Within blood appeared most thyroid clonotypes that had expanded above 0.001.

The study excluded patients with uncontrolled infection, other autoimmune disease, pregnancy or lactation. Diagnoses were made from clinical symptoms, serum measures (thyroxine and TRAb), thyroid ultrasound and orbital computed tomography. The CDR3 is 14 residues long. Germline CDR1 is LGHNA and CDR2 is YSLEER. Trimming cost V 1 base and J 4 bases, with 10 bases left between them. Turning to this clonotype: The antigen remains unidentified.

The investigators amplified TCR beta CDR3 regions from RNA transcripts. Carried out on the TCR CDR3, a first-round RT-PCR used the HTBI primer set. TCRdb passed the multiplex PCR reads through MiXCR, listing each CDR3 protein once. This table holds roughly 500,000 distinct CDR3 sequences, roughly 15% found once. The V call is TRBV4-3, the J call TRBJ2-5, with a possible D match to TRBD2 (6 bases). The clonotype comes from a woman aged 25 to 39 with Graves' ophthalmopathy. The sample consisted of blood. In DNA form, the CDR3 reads TGCGCCAGCAGCCAAGCACGGGGAGGAGAGACCCAGTACTTC. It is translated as CASSQARGGETQYF.